This entry describes one T cell receptor (beta chain). The data were taken from a study of blood T cell repertoires in COVID-19. Study context: Whether acute or convalescent, the COVID-19 samples came from the United States, Italy and Spain. Sources were T cells, B-cell-depleted T cells, or PBMCs; the material itself was cDNA or gDNA.

In the authors' workflow: Reference gene primer amplification gave nucleated cell count estimates. Sequenced by immunoSEQ multiplex PCR; TCRdb stores in-frame clones only, minus some. Clone size and the V and J calls come from that table; the DNA yielded D and trimming. The table lists 390,000 or so clones, roughly 89% of them singletons. The CDR3 runs to 14 residues. Trimming stripped 2 bases from V and 3 bases from J, with 9 bases between. The V gene's germline CDR1 is SGDLS and CDR2 YYNGEE. The origin of this receptor is a man aged 18 to 30 with active or convalescent COVID-19. The chain links TRBV9 to TRBJ2-1, with a tentative D call TRBD2 (6 bases). Source material: peripheral blood. CDR3 region: CASSVLANYNEQFF. CDR3 DNA sequence: TGTGCCAGCAGCGTCCTAGCGAACTACAATGAGCAGTTCTTC.